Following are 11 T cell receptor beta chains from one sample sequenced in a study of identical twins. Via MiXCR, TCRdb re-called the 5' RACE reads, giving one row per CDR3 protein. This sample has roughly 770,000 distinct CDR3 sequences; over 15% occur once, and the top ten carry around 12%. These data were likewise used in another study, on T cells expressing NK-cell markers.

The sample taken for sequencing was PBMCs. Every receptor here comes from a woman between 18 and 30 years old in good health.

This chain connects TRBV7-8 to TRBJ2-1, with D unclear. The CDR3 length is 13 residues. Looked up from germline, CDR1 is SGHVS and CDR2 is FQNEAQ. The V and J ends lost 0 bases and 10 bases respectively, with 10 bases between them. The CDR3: CASSLALRLEQFF. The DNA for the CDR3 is TGTGCCAGCAGCTTAGCTTTAAGACTCGAGCAGTTCTTC.

CDR3 coding DNA: TGCAGTGCTAGTTTGGTGCGGGAGACCCAGTACTTC. This encodes CSASLVRETQYF. The chain couples TRBV20-1 to TRBJ2-5, with D unclear. CDR1 and CDR2 (germline): DFQATT, SNEGSKA (reference sequence). The CDR3 covers 12 residues. V was trimmed by 3 bases and J by 5 bases, leaving 10 bases between them.

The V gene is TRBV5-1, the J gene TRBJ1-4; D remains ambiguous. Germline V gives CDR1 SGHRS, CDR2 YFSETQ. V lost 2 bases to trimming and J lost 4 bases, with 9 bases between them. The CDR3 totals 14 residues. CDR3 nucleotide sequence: TGCGCCAGCAGCTTCAGCCATCGTAATGAAAAACTGTTTTTT. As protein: CASSFSHRNEKLFF.

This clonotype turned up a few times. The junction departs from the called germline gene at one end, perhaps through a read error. In nucleotides, the CDR3 is TGTGCCAGCAGCTTACAGCCGGCCCCGTCCCCCACCTTC. Translated: CASSLQPAPSPTF. The chain employs TRBV11-1 and TRBJ2-5; no clear D. The germline V gene has CDR1 SGHAT and CDR2 FQDESV (reference sequence). This CDR3 is built from 13 residues.

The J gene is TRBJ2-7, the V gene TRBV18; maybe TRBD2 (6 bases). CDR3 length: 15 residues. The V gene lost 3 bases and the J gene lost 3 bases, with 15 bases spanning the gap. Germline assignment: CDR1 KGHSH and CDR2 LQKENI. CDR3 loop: CASSPTPGLYYEQYF. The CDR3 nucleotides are TGTGCCAGCTCACCCACCCCGGGACTGTACTACGAGCAGTACTTC.

The CDR3 protein is CASSFTKVNTEAFF. The CDR3 DNA is TGTGCCAGCAGCTTTACTAAAGTGAACACTGAAGCTTTCTTT. This sequence joins TRBV7-8 and TRBJ1-1; D ambiguous. The CDR3 loop spans 14 amino acids. The germline gives CDR1 SGHVS, CDR2 FQNEAQ. V lost 3 bases, J lost 0 bases, and 8 bases lay in between.

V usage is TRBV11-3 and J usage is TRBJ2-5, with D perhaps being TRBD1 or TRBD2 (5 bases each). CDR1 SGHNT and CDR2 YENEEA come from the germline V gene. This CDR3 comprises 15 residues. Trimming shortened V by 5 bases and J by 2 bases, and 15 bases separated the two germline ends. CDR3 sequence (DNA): TGTGCCAGCAGCCCAGGGACGGGTAGGCAAGAGACCCAGTACTTC. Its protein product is CASSPGTGRQETQYF.

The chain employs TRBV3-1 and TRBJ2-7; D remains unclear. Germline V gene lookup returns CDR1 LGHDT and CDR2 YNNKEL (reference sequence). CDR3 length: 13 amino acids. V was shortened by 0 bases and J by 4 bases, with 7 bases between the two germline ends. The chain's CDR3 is CASSQEGVYEQYF. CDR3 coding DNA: TGTGCCAGCAGCCAAGAAGGTGTGTACGAGCAGTACTTC.

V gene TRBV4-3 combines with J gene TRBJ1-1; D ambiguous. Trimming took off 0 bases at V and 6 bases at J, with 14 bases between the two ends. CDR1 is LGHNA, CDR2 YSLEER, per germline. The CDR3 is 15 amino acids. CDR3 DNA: TGCGCCAGCAGCCAAGATAATAAGGTAGTCGCTGAAGCTTTCTTT. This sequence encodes CASSQDNKVVAEAFF.

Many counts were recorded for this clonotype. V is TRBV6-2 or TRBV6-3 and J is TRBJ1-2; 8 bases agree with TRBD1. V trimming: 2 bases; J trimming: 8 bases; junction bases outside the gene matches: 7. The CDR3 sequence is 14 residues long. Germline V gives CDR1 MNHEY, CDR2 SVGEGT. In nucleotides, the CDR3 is TGTGCCAGCAGTTACCTCCGGACAGGGAACGGCTACACCTTC. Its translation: CASSYLRTGNGYTF.

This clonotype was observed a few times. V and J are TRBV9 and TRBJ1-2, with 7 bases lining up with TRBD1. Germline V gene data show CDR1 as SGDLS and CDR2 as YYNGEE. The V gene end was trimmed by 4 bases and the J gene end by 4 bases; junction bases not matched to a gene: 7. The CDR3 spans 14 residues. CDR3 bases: TGTGCCAGCAGCTTCCGGGACAGTTCCTATGGCTACACCTTC. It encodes CASSFRDSSYGYTF.